Listed here are 3 T cell receptor beta chains from one sample, sequenced in a study of T cells after yellow fever vaccination. MiXCR, applied by TCRdb to the 5' RACE reads, yields one record per CDR3 protein. The data hold more than 90,000 distinct CDR3 sequences, with 8.4% observed a single time. The sequenced sample was CD8+ T cells sorted from PBMCs, obtained 45 days after the yellow fever booster vaccination. These receptor sequences come from a man aged 30 to 45 who received the YFV17D yellow fever vaccine.

This clonotype was counted only a few times. CDR3 nucleotides: TGCAGTGCGAGGCCCACCGGGACAGGGAGGGTTGGGGAGACCCAGTACTTC. Its translation: CSARPTGTGRVGETQYF. This rearrangement joins TRBV20-1 to TRBJ2-5, with 9 bases matching TRBD1. The V and J ends lost 6 bases and 5 bases, in that order; junction bases with no gene match: 19. CDR1 and CDR2 (germline): DFQATT, SNEGSKA (reference sequence). The CDR3 length is 17 residues.

This clonotype was detected many times. This chain uses TRBV7-9 with TRBJ2-1; 10 bases fit TRBD2. Trimming took 1 base from V and 5 from J; bases not matched to a gene: 11. The CDR3 is made up of 18 amino acids. CDR1 and CDR2 (germline): SEHNR, FQNEAQ (reference sequence). This CDR3 is CASSLDGYGTSANNEQFF. CDR3 sequence (DNA): TGTGCCAGCAGCTTAGATGGTTACGGGACTAGCGCCAACAATGAGCAGTTCTTC.

This clonotype was detected many times. This rearrangement joins TRBV20-1 to TRBJ2-5, with 13 bases aligning to TRBD2. The V segment lost 5 bases and the J segment 5 bases; nucleotides outside the gene matches: 20. In germline, CDR1 is DFQATT, CDR2 SNEGSKA (reference sequence). The CDR3 spans 19 residues. The DNA of the CDR3 is TGCAGTGCTGCTGAGGCGGGGGCAGTTGAGACTAGCGGGAGGGAGACCCAGTACTTC. Amino acid sequence: CSAAEAGAVETSGRETQYF.